The rows below give T cell receptor beta chains drawn from one sample of a study of multiple sclerosis patients with progressive multifocal leukoencephalopathy. Assay: immunoSEQ multiplex PCR; the TCRdb copy retains only in-frame clones and omits some. The sample has about 33,000 clones; roughly 87% are singletons. The source material was PBMCs, sampled from a patient treated with natalizumab. These receptors came from a human donor with progressive multifocal leukoencephalopathy. Each CDR3 is given with its conserved first and last residue. A D gene is named only where the DNA matches it firmly. Expanded clones are given a class, and other clones once, few, many or no size at all.

size: once
V: TRBV30
J: TRBJ2-2
D: NA
DNA: TGTGCCTGGAGTTTGTTCCACAACACCGGGGAGCTGTTTTTT
CDR3: CAWSLFHNTGELFF

size: NA
V: TRBV7-9
J: TRBJ2-1
D: TRBD2
DNA: TGTGCCAGCAGCCCCCAGGCGGGAGGAAATGAGCAGTTCTTC
CDR3: CASSPQAGGNEQFF

size: NA
V: TRBV4-3
J: TRBJ1-1
D: NA
DNA: TGCGCCAGCAGCCAAGAGGGTAGGGGGAACACTGAAGCTTTCTTT
CDR3: CASSQEGRGNTEAFF

size: NA
V: TRBV25-1
J: TRBJ1-1
D: NA
DNA: TGTGCCCGCGGGGAGGGGGGGCTGAACACTGAAGCTTTCTTT
CDR3: CARGEGGLNTEAFF

size: NA
V: TRBV25-1
J: TRBJ1-3
D: NA
DNA: TGTGCCAGCAGTGATGGGGAATCCTGGAGCTCTGGAAACACCATATATTTT
CDR3: CASSDGESWSSGNTIYF

size: NA
V: TRBV19
J: TRBJ2-2
D: TRBD2
DNA: TGTGCCAGCCAGAAGGGACTAGCGGGTTTCACCGGGGAGCTGTTTTTT
CDR3: CASQKGLAGFTGELFF

size: NA
V: TRBV7-9
J: TRBJ2-3
D: TRBD1
DNA: TGTGCCAGCAGACAGGGGAGCACAGATACGCAGTATTTT
CDR3: CASRQGSTDTQYF

size: NA
V: TRBV19
J: TRBJ2-3
D: NA
DNA: TGTGCCAGTAGTCCCCCTTCAGATACGCAGTATTTT
CDR3: CASSPPSDTQYF

size: NA
V: TRBV5-1
J: TRBJ2-7
D: TRBD1
DNA: TGCGCCAGCAGCATACGGACAGGAGTGTACGAGCAGTACTTC
CDR3: CASSIRTGVYEQYF

size: NA
V: TRBV2
J: TRBJ1-3
D: NA
DNA: TGTGCCAGCAGTGAACAAAGACGGATAAACTCTGGAAACACCATATATTTT
CDR3: CASSEQRRINSGNTIYF

size: few
V: TRBV5-6
J: TRBJ1-4
D: TRBD1
DNA: TGTGCCAGCAGCTTGATTAGTCAGGGGGAAGAAAAACTGTTTTTT
CDR3: CASSLISQGEEKLFF

size: NA
V: TRBV5-4
J: TRBJ2-3
D: NA
DNA: TGTGCCAGCAGCGTGGATAATGTGAGGAGTGGTCCCAGCACAGATACGCAGTATTTT
CDR3: CASSVDNVRSGPSTDTQYF

size: NA
V: TRBV30
J: TRBJ1-6
D: TRBD1
DNA: TGTGCTCACAGGGGGATCGGTAATTCACCCCTCCACTTT
CDR3: CAHRGIGNSPLHF

size: NA
V: TRBV18
J: TRBJ2-3
D: NA
DNA: TGTGCCAGCTCCCCCAGGGAGTCAGATACGCAGTATTTT
CDR3: CASSPRESDTQYF

size: NA
V: TRBV19
J: TRBJ1-5
D: NA
DNA: TGTGCCAGTATAGGAGGTGGGAGGGATGGCAATCAGCCCCAGCATTTT
CDR3: CASIGGGRDGNQPQHF

size: NA
V: TRBV29-1
J: TRBJ2-7
D: TRBD1
DNA: TGCAGCGTTGAGGGGGACAGCTCCTACGAGCAGTACTTC
CDR3: CSVEGDSSYEQYF

size: NA
V: TRBV5-2
J: TRBJ2-6
D: NA
DNA: TGTGCCAGCAAATACAACAGAGAGTACCAAAGTCGGGCCAACGTCCTGACTTTC
CDR3: CASKYNREYQSRANVLTF

size: NA
V: TRBV28
J: TRBJ2-7
D: NA
DNA: TGTGCCAGCAGGAGGGGGGTCACCTACGAGCAGTACTTC
CDR3: CASRRGVTYEQYF

size: NA
V: TRBV20-1
J: TRBJ2-1
D: NA
DNA: TGCTCAGGGGGGACCAACAATGAGCAGTTCTTC
CDR3: CSGGTNNEQFF

size: NA
V: TRBV19
J: TRBJ2-1
D: TRBD1
DNA: TGTGCCAGTAGACGGACAGGGGATCTGAATGAGCAGTTCTTC
CDR3: CASRRTGDLNEQFF

size: once
V: TRBV28
J: TRBJ1-2
D: NA
DNA: TGTGCCAGCAGTCTAGGAAACTCTAACTATGGCTACACCTTC
CDR3: CASSLGNSNYGYTF

size: NA
V: TRBV28
J: TRBJ1-5
D: NA
DNA: TGTGCCAGCAGTTTATCGCCCAGTGGAGGGGGTCAGCCCCAGCATTTT
CDR3: CASSLSPSGGGQPQHF

size: NA
V: TRBV28
J: TRBJ2-2
D: NA
DNA: TGTGCCAGCAAACGTATGAGGAACACCGGGGAGCTGTTTTTT
CDR3: CASKRMRNTGELFF

size: NA
V: TRBV14
J: TRBJ2-7
D: NA
DNA: TGTGCCAGCAGCCAAGCGACCCCTGGGGAGCAGTACTTC
CDR3: CASSQATPGEQYF

size: NA
V: TRBV5-1
J: TRBJ1-4
D: NA
DNA: TGCGCCAGCAGCTTGGGACAGGTTAATGAAAAACTGTTTTTT
CDR3: CASSLGQVNEKLFF

size: NA
V: TRBV29-1
J: TRBJ1-1
D: NA
DNA: TGCAGCGGATGGACACAGGGGAACACTGAAGCTTTCTTT
CDR3: CSGWTQGNTEAFF

size: NA
V: TRBV7-8
J: TRBJ2-5
D: NA
DNA: TGTGCCAGCAGCTTAGGGGCTCCGGGACAAGAGACCCAGTACTTC
CDR3: CASSLGAPGQETQYF

size: NA
V: TRBV5-6
J: TRBJ2-1
D: NA
DNA: TGTGCCAGCAGCTTGGCTTTTGAGCAGTTCTTC
CDR3: CASSLAFEQFF

size: NA
V: TRBV7-3
J: TRBJ2-5
D: NA
DNA: TGTGCCAGCAGCCTACGGGGAGCAGGGGAGACCCAGTACTTC
CDR3: CASSLRGAGETQYF

size: NA
V: TRBV11-3
J: TRBJ2-1
D: TRBD2
DNA: TGTGCCAGCAGCTTGGGACTAGCGGGGAACAATGAGCAGTTCTTC
CDR3: CASSLGLAGNNEQFF

size: NA
V: TRBV9
J: TRBJ2-1
D: TRBD2
DNA: TGTGCCAGCAGCGTAGAAGCCAGCGGGGGAAGCTCCTACAATGAGCAGTTCTTC
CDR3: CASSVEASGGSSYNEQFF

size: NA
V: TRBV20-1
J: TRBJ2-5
D: NA
DNA: TGCAGTGCTAAGATTGAGACCCAGTACTTC
CDR3: CSAKIETQYF